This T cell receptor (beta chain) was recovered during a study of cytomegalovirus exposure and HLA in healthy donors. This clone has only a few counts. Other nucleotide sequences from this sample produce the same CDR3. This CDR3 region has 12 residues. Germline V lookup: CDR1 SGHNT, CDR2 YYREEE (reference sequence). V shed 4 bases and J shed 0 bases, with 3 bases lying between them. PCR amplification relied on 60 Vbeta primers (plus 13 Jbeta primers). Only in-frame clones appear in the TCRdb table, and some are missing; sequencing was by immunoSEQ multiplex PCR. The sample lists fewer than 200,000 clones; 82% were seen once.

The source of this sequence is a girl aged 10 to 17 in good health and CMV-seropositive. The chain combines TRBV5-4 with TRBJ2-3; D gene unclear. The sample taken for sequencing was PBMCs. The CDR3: CASSLSTDTQYF. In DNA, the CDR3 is TGTGCCAGCAGCCTGAGCACAGATACGCAGTATTTT.